This T cell receptor beta chain was sequenced for a study of cytomegalovirus exposure and HLA in healthy donors. Study-wide findings and caveats: It has been reported that TCR beta sequences accurately predicted the HLA-A and HLA-B alleles of most subjects.

Comment on this clone: Its antigen is undetermined.

Deletions cut 3 bases from V and 8 bases from J, with 14 bases between. From germline, CDR1 is SGHNT and CDR2 YENEEA. CDR3 length: 14 amino acids. With 60 Vbeta and 13 Jbeta primers, the PCR was carried out. Produced via immunoSEQ multiplex PCR; TCRdb's table is partial and in-frame only. The sample records hundreds of thousands of clones, 60% to 85% being singletons. The source material was PBMCs. The genes are TRBV11-3 and TRBJ1-5; the D gene is possibly TRBD1 (6 bases). The source is a man in his forties in good health and CMV-seronegative. The CDR3 DNA is TGTGCCAGCAGCTTCTACAGGGTTTTGAAGCCCCAGCATTTT. Amino acid sequence: CASSFYRVLKPQHF.